The T cell receptor (beta chain) under discussion was sequenced for a study of blood T cell repertoires in COVID-19. On the study more broadly: Samples of COVID-19 (acute and convalescent) were obtained from the United States, Italy and Spain. Sources were T cells, B-cell-depleted T cells, or PBMCs; the material itself was cDNA or gDNA.

Trimming stripped 0 bases from V and 3 bases from J, with 6 bases between. CDR3 length: 13 amino acids. The germline gives CDR1 SGHKS, CDR2 YYEKEE (reference sequence). Original processing methods: Counts of nucleated cells, estimated from reference gene primer amplification, were obtained. Repertoires were generated with immunoSEQ multiplex PCR, while TCRdb's copy carries only in-frame clones and drops some. The DNA gave D and trimming, while V, J and clone size come from that table. The sample has 120,000 to 150,000 clones, roughly 87% seen once. The V call is TRBV5-5, the J call TRBJ1-1, with unresolved D. This clonotype was obtained from a woman aged 45-59 years with acute or convalescent COVID-19. The source material was peripheral blood. The CDR3 DNA reads TGTGCCAGCAGCTTGGAAGCGTACACTGAAGCTTTCTTT. Its translation is CASSLEAYTEAFF.